What follows is one TCR beta chain and its context. This record comes from a study of T cell changes during pregnancy in multiple sclerosis. V lost 6 bases, J lost 2 bases, and 8 bases lay in between. There are 13 residues in the CDR3. In germline, CDR1 is ENHRY, CDR2 SYGVKD. Using immunoSEQ multiplex PCR, the repertoire was profiled, and TCRdb retains in-frame clones only, with some absent. The sample gives over 50,000 clones, approximately 89% of which show up once; roughly 1.4% is in the top ten. This sequence was found in a female donor in good health, enrolled as a control in a pregnancy study. V usage is TRBV10-3 and J usage is TRBJ1-5; a possible D gene is TRBD1 (5 bases). The material sequenced was peripheral blood, taken in the third trimester of pregnancy. DNA of the CDR3: TGTGCCATCAGGGACAATGGCAATCAGCCCCAGCATTTT. Amino acid sequence: CAIRDNGNQPQHF.